The 29 T cell receptor beta chains below were found in one sample sequenced in a study of blood T cells in healthy people across ages. With a J-beta primer mix and a sample-barcoded 5' primer, a second PCR ran about 7 to 11 cycles. MiXCR, applied by TCRdb to the 5' RACE reads, yields one record per CDR3 protein. The table records about 840,000 distinct CDR3 sequences, 25% to 30% of them present only once. The same data also contributed to another study, on T cells of mothers and their children.

The source material was blood. The receptor set was obtained from a woman between 35 and 50 years old in good health.

V usage is TRBV28 and J usage is TRBJ2-1; TRBD2 might be the D (5 bases). Germline assignment: CDR1 MDHEN and CDR2 SYDVKM. The CDR3 is 13 amino acids. V was shortened by 6 bases and J by 8 bases, with 14 bases between the two germline ends. CDR3 nucleotide sequence: TGTGCCAGCAGCTTAGGATACGGGGATGAGCAGTTCTTC. As protein: CASSLGYGDEQFF.

The chain links TRBV14 to TRBJ2-7, with D unresolved. CDR1 is SGHDN, CDR2 FVKESK, per germline. Deletions cut 1 base from V and 0 bases from J, with 10 bases between. This CDR3 contains 15 residues. The CDR3, as DNA: TGTGCCAGCAGCCAAGCGTGGAATCCCTCCTACGAGCAGTACTTC. Its translation: CASSQAWNPSYEQYF.

This clonotype has ten or more counts. This chain's CDR3 is CASSGPGLGYGYTF. CDR3 nucleotides: TGTGCCAGCAGCGGGCCAGGGTTGGGCTATGGCTACACCTTC. This rearrangement joins TRBV28 to TRBJ1-2; tentative D call: TRBD1 (5 bases). The germline V gene encodes CDR1 MDHEN and CDR2 SYDVKM. V was shortened by 6 bases and J by 4 bases, with 15 bases between the two germline ends. CDR3 size: 14 residues.

This clonotype was seen only a few times. The V gene is TRBV12-3 or TRBV12-4, the J gene TRBJ2-1, with TRBD2 matching over 9 bases. Germline trimming cut 5 bases from V and 2 bases from J; bases unmatched to any gene: 4. The CDR3 extends over 15 amino acids. The CDR3 coding sequence is TGTGCCAGCAGTCCGATAGCGGGGGCCTACAATGAGCAGTTCTTC. Translated: CASSPIAGAYNEQFF.

This clonotype was counted many times. The chain combines TRBV29-1 with TRBJ1-2; the D gene is possibly TRBD1 (5 bases). The germline gives CDR1 SQVTM, CDR2 ANQGSEA. Trimming removed 4 bases at V and 5 bases at J, with 11 bases between. This CDR3 has 12 amino acids. This CDR3 is CSVVQDRYGYTF. DNA of the CDR3: TGCAGCGTTGTACAGGATCGATATGGCTACACCTTC.

This clonotype was recorded at least ten times. V gene TRBV6-2 or TRBV6-3 combines with J gene TRBJ2-6; TRBD2 matches 7 bases. CDR1 is MNHEY and CDR2 is SVGEGT in the germline V gene. Germline trimming cut 0 bases from V and 1 base from J; bases unmatched to any gene: 9. The CDR3 consists of 19 residues. CDR3 amino acids: CASSYSSGLGVSGANVLTF. The CDR3 bases are TGTGCCAGCAGTTACTCTTCCGGACTAGGAGTATCTGGGGCCAACGTCCTGACTTTC.

The chain employs TRBV4-1 and TRBJ2-1; TRBD1 is a possible D gene (6 bases). Per germline, CDR1 MGHRA and CDR2 YSYEKL. This CDR3 region has 16 residues. Trimming cost V 0 bases and J 0 bases, with 9 bases left between them. CDR3 bases: TGCGCCAGCAGCCAAGACGACAGGAGCTCCTACAATGAGCAGTTCTTC. Its translation: CASSQDDRSSYNEQFF.

With regard to this clonotype: The junction differs from germline at one of its ends, possibly a read error. The chain recombines TRBV13 with TRBJ2-6; D is perhaps TRBD1 (5 bases). The CDR3 consists of 15 residues. Germline V gene data show CDR1 as PRHDT and CDR2 as FYEKMQ (reference sequence). CDR3 nucleotides: TGTGCCAGCAGCTTGGGCGTCTCTGGGGCCAACGTCCGGACTTTC. Translating gives CASSLGVSGANVRTF.

This chain connects TRBV19 to TRBJ2-3; D is unclear. CDR3 length: 11 residues. V dropped 3 bases and J dropped 5 bases, with 3 bases sitting between them. Germline CDR1 is LNHDA and CDR2 is SQIVND (reference sequence). CDR3 loop: CASSIQDTQYF. In nucleotides, the CDR3 is TGTGCCAGTAGTATTCAAGATACGCAGTATTTT.

This clonotype was detected a few times. This chain links TRBV20-1 with TRBJ2-1, with D perhaps matching TRBD1 (5 bases). With 2 bases removed from V and 8 bases from J, the gap between germline ends came to 13 bases. The CDR3 spans 13 residues. Germline lookup yields CDR1 DFQATT and CDR2 SNEGSKA (reference sequence). The CDR3 region is CSARYRTRDEQFF. The CDR3 nucleotides read TGCAGTGCTAGATACCGGACCAGGGATGAGCAGTTCTTC.

This clonotype was picked up a small number of times. The chain has TRBV9 and TRBJ1-2, with D uncertain. This CDR3 region has 14 residues. V lost 0 bases and J 4 bases, leaving 10 bases between the germline ends. The V gene's germline CDR1 is SGDLS and CDR2 YYNGEE. The CDR3 protein is CASSVEPGTYGYTF. CDR3 coding DNA: TGTGCCAGCAGCGTAGAGCCGGGAACCTATGGCTACACCTTC.

This clonotype occurred a few times. This chain joins TRBV5-1 and TRBJ2-7, with TRBD1 matching over 11 bases. The germline V gene encodes CDR1 SGHRS and CDR2 YFSETQ. The CDR3 is made up of 19 amino acids. J was trimmed by 3 bases and V by 8 bases; bases with no gene match: 22. This chain's CDR3 is CASGTGGTRGFVGDYEQYF. The CDR3 coding sequence is TGCGCCAGTGGGACAGGGGGTACCAGGGGGTTTGTTGGGGACTACGAGCAGTACTTC.

Only a few counts were recorded for this clonotype. Sequence at one end of the junction differs from germline and may be a read error. This chain links TRBV29-1 with TRBJ2-7; tentative D call: TRBD2 (5 bases). The better agreement between TRBJ2-5 and the DNA end casts doubt on the J call. The CDR3 consists of 13 residues. The V gene's germline CDR1 is SQVTM and CDR2 ANQGSEA. The CDR3, as DNA: TGCGGCGTTACTATGCTAGCTCGGGGGACCCAGTACTTC. It encodes CGVTMLARGTQYF.

With regard to this clonotype: A read error may explain this, as a much larger clone is one base away. The chain carries TRBV5-1 and TRBJ2-1, with D unclear. The CDR3 has 12 residues. With 2 bases removed from V and 9 bases from J, the gap between germline ends came to 9 bases. Germline assignment: CDR1 SGHRS and CDR2 YFSETQ. CDR3 in DNA: TGCGCCAGCAGCTTTAGGAGCAGTGAGCAGTTCTTC. It specifies CASSFRSSEQFF.

The table lists this clonotype with many counts. The chain carries TRBV7-8 and TRBJ2-7; D is tentatively TRBD1 or TRBD2 (5 bases each). The ends were cut back, 1 base at V and 12 bases at J, with 13 bases in the middle. The CDR3 consists of 12 residues. Germline V gene sequence: CDR1 SGHVS, CDR2 FQNEAQ. The CDR3 DNA reads TGTGCCAGCAGCTTAGGGGGCAAGCGGCTGTACTTC. Its translation: CASSLGGKRLYF.

This chain uses TRBV12-3 or TRBV12-4 with TRBJ2-3; possibly TRBD1 for D (5 bases). The CDR3 is 14 amino acids. Trimming shortened V by 4 bases and J by 8 bases, and 16 bases separated the two germline ends. This CDR3 reads CASSSGSLTFTQYF. The CDR3 DNA is TGTGCCAGCAGTTCAGGGTCACTTACTTTTACGCAGTATTTT.

CDR3 sequence (DNA): TGCAGTGCCGCAGGGGAGAGGAACACCATATATTTT. Its protein is CSAAGERNTIYF. The chain links TRBV20-1 to TRBJ1-3, with TRBD1 as a possible D gene (6 bases). CDR1 and CDR2 (germline): DFQATT, SNEGSKA (reference sequence). The CDR3 length is 12 residues. Trimming pared 6 bases from V and 7 bases from J, leaving 13 bases between.

This clonotype was counted between two and nine times. The chain links TRBV5-1 to TRBJ2-3, with TRBD2 matching 10 bases. This CDR3 spans 17 amino acids. The germline CDR1 and CDR2 sequences are SGHRS and YFSETQ. Trimming removed 1 base from V and 5 bases from J; junction bases left unmatched: 10. The CDR3 DNA reads TGCGCCAGCAGCTTGCCCCAACTAGCGGGGAAGAAAGATACGCAGTATTTT. Protein product: CASSLPQLAGKKDTQYF.

This clonotype was counted ten times or more. The chain couples TRBV7-3 to TRBJ2-5; 12 nucleotides agree with TRBD2. V dropped 6 bases and J dropped 1; count of bases not matched to a gene: 12. Germline-derived CDR1 and CDR2 are SGHTA and FQGTGA. This CDR3 has 18 residues. In DNA, the CDR3 is TGTGCCAGCAGTCTTATGGGAGCTAGCGGGGGGGGCCAAGAGACCCAGTACTTC. It is translated as CASSLMGASGGGQETQYF.

About this clonotype: One base away lies a much larger clone, so this may be a sequencing read error. This chain links TRBV3-1 with TRBJ1-1; D not certain. The germline V gene has CDR1 LGHDT and CDR2 YNNKEL (reference sequence). The CDR3 runs 11 residues. This CDR3 is CTSSLGREAFF. The CDR3 DNA reads TGTACCAGCAGCCTCGGTCGTGAAGCTTTCTTT.

This clonotype occurred a few times. The genes are TRBV7-2 and TRBJ2-1, with D tentatively TRBD2 (6 bases). The CDR3 runs to 13 residues. Trimming took off 5 bases at V and 9 bases at J, with 14 bases between the two ends. Germline lookup yields CDR1 SGHTA and CDR2 FQGNSA. The CDR3 bases are TGTGCCAGCAGCGGGGCGGGGTGGCGTGAGCAGTTCTTC. Translated: CASSGAGWREQFF.

This clonotype was seen only a few times. The CDR3 DNA sequence: TGTGCCAGCAGCGTATTGGCCGACGGAAGTAACTATGGCTACACCTTC. Protein product: CASSVLADGSNYGYTF. The chain couples TRBV9 to TRBJ1-2, with D uncertain. Trimming shortened V by 1 base and J by 1 base, and 14 bases separated the two germline ends. This CDR3 contains 16 residues. The germline V gene encodes CDR1 SGDLS and CDR2 YYNGEE. The whole variable domain, remainder taken from reference TRBV9 and TRBJ1-2, is DSGVTQTPKHLITATGQRVTLRCSPRSGDLSVYWYQQSLDQGLQFLIQYYNGEERAKGNILERFSAQQFPDLHSELNLSSLELGDSALYFCASSVLADGSNYGYTFGSGTRLTVV.

This chain uses TRBV2 with TRBJ1-1, with D perhaps matching TRBD1 (5 bases). Germline CDR1 is SNHLY and CDR2 is FYNNEI. The length of the CDR3 is 14 residues. Trimming left V 5 bases short and J 6 bases short, with 16 bases between. The CDR3: CASSPMVRDAEAFF. Here the CDR3 DNA reads TGTGCCAGCAGTCCCATGGTCCGGGACGCTGAAGCTTTCTTT.

The CDR3 bases are TGTGCCAGCAGTTTAGAACAGGTGATGGAGACCCAGTACTTC. It codes for CASSLEQVMETQYF. The chain combines TRBV28 with TRBJ2-5; perhaps TRBD1 as D (5 bases). Germline V CDR1 and CDR2: MDHEN, SYDVKM. Deletions cut 2 bases from V and 5 bases from J, with 12 bases between. The CDR3 loop spans 14 amino acids.

The CDR3 loop reads CASSDSVGGGGALGEQFF. CDR3 coding DNA: TGTGCCAGCAGTGACTCTGTAGGGGGAGGGGGGGCTTTGGGCGAGCAGTTCTTC. The chain recombines TRBV6-4 with TRBJ2-1, with D possibly being TRBD2 (7 bases). V was pared by 0 bases and J by 10 bases, with 25 bases between. The CDR3 consists of 18 residues. Germline loops: CDR1 MRHNA, CDR2 SNTAGT.

V usage is TRBV6-6 and J usage is TRBJ1-1; 7 nucleotides agree with TRBD1. Trimming cost V 6 bases and J 1 base; bases outside gene matches: 14. In germline, CDR1 is MNHNY, CDR2 SVGAGI (reference sequence). The CDR3 is 17 residues long. The CDR3, as DNA: TGTGCCAGCAGCTCTGAGGGAGGGGGCAGAAGGAACACTGAAGCTTTCTTT. Its translation is CASSSEGGGRRNTEAFF.

This clonotype was seen a few times. This rearrangement joins TRBV10-3 to TRBJ1-1, with D possibly TRBD1 on 6 matching bases. The CDR3 extends over 13 amino acids. V was shortened by 6 bases and J by 8 bases, with 16 bases between the two germline ends. Germline CDR1 reads ENHRY; CDR2 reads SYGVKD. The CDR3 DNA is TGTGCCATCAGGGACAGAGACTCTCCAGAAGCTTTCTTT. This codes for CAIRDRDSPEAFF.

At least ten counts were recorded for this clonotype. The chain carries TRBV7-8 and TRBJ1-1; tentative D call: TRBD1 (6 bases). Germline V gives CDR1 SGHVS, CDR2 FQNEAQ. V was shortened by 1 base and J by 5 bases, with 14 bases between the two germline ends. The CDR3 length is 15 residues. The CDR3 coding sequence is TGTGCCAGCAGCTTAGTCAGGGGAGGGTTTACTGAAGCTTTCTTT. It is translated as CASSLVRGGFTEAFF.

As regards this clonotype: At one end the junction does not follow the germline gene, possibly because of a read error. The rearrangement uses TRBV7-9 and TRBJ2-7, with no clear D. The CDR3 sequence is 13 residues long. CDR1 SEHNR and CDR2 FQNEAQ come from the germline V gene (reference sequence). The CDR3 spells CVSSRGPAYEQYF. CDR3 DNA sequence: TGTGTCAGCAGCCGAGGACCAGCCTACGAGCAGTACTTC.